This T cell receptor (beta chain) derives from a study of cytomegalovirus exposure and HLA in healthy donors. The wider study: An earlier analysis identified 95 million to 120 million unique TCR beta sequences in some 180 million T cells. Genotyping showed roughly 86% of roughly 400 donors falling in the Caucasian-associated ancestry cluster. Findings of the study overall: Most subjects' HLA-A and HLA-B alleles were reportedly predicted from TCR beta sequences. Approximately 18,000 TCR beta sequences were associated with HLA alleles at 0.05 false discovery rate in a later analysis.

Points on this clone: Its cognate antigen is unknown.

The ends were cut back, 1 base at V and 11 bases at J, with 21 bases in the middle. This CDR3 spans 16 amino acids. CDR1 and CDR2 (germline): SGHVS, FNYEAQ. 60 Vbeta and 13 Jbeta primers were used in PCR. Produced via immunoSEQ multiplex PCR; TCRdb's table is partial and in-frame only. The data contain nearly 110,000 clones, around 74% of them singletons. This sequence was found in a woman aged 40 to 50 in good health and CMV-seropositive. Material for sequencing was PBMCs. This chain connects TRBV7-6 to TRBJ1-5; maybe TRBD1 (5 bases). This chain's CDR3 is CASSLEVSGNRTAQHF. CDR3 nucleotide sequence: TGTGCCAGCAGCTTAGAGGTGTCAGGGAATAGAACAGCCCAGCATTTT.